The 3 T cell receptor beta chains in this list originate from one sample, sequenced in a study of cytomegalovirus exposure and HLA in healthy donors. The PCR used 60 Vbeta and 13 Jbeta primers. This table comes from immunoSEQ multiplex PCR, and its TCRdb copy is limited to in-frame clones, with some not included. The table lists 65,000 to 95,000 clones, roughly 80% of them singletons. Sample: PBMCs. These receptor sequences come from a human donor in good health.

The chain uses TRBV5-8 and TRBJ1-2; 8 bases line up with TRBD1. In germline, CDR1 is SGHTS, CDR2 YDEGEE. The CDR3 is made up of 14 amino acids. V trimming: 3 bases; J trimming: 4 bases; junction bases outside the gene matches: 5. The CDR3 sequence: CASSSSGGAYGYTF. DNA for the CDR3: TGTGCCAGCAGCTCTTCAGGGGGCGCCTATGGCTACACCTTC.

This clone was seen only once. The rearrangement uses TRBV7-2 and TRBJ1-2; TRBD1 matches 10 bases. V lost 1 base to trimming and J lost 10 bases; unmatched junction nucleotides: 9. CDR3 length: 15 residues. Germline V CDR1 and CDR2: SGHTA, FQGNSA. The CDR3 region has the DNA TGTGCCAGCAGCTTAGGGGGGGACAGGGGCATGGACTACACCTTC. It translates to CASSLGGDRGMDYTF.

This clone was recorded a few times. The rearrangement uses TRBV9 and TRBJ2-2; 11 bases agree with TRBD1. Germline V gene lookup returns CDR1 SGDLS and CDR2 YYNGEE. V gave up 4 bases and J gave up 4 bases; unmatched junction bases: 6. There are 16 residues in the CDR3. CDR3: CASSPYGTGGTGELFF. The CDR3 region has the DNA TGTGCCAGCAGCCCCTATGGGACAGGGGGCACCGGGGAGCTGTTTTTT.